This section outlines one T cell receptor (beta chain) sequence together with its context. Its antigen is not known. TCRdb keeps only in-frame clones here, not all; method: immunoSEQ multiplex PCR. The sample contains about 610,000 clones, 97% of which appear only once. The sample originates from a study of shared clonotypes between healthy human individuals. Looking at the study overall: For every donor, three CD4 naive, three CD4 memory, two CD8 naive and one CD8 memory plates were used. Points from the study as a whole: In several donors, about 5% of naive CD4 clonotypes appeared in common.

The CDR3 covers 14 residues. The germline CDR1 and CDR2 sequences are PRHDT and FYEKMQ (reference sequence). V lost 5 bases, J lost 3 bases, and 7 bases stayed unmatched. This rearrangement joins TRBV13 to TRBJ2-7, with 7 bases matching TRBD1. Material: naive CD4+ T cells sorted from blood. Specified subset: CD45RA+ positively selected. This receptor was taken from a woman between 25 and 40 years old in good health. The CDR3 is CASSPRTGRYEQYF. The CDR3 DNA reads as TGTGCCAGCAGCCCCCGGACAGGCCGCTACGAGCAGTACTTC.